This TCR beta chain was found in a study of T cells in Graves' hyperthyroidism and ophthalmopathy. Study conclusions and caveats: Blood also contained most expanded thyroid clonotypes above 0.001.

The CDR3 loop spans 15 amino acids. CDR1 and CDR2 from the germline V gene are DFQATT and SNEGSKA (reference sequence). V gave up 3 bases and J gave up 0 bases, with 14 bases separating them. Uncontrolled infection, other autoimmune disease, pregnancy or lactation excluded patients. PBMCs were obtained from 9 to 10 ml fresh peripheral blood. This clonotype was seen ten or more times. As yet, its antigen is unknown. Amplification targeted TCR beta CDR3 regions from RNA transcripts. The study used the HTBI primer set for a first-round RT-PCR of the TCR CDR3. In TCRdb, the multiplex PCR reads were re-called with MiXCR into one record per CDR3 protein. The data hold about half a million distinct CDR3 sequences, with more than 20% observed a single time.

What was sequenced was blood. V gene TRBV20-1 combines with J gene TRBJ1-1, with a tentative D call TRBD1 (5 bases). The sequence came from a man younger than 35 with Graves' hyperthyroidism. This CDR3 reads CSARIRGFMNTEAFF. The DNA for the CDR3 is TGCAGTGCTAGGATCCGGGGGTTTATGAACACTGAAGCTTTCTTT.